The next 31 T cell receptor beta chains were all read from a single sample in a study of PD-1 blockade in classical Hodgkin lymphoma. The repertoire was sequenced with immunoSEQ multiplex PCR; TCRdb's copy has only in-frame clones and lacks some. The data show 15,000 to 20,000 clones, over 80% seen once. Indicated time point: cycle 4 day 1 (C4D1), after 5 to 7 weeks of nivolumab. Every single patient, without exception, relapsed after autologous stem cell transplantation, and brentuximab vedotin exposure varied. The study purified CD4+ T cells from thawed PBMCs using magnetic negative selection. Sequences were derived from CD4+ T cells from blood, sampled before the fourth cycle of nivolumab. All receptors come from a human donor with classical Hodgkin lymphoma.

The V gene is TRBV19, the J gene TRBJ2-1; 9 nucleotides agree with TRBD2. From germline, CDR1 is LNHDA and CDR2 SQIVND (reference sequence). There are 15 residues in the CDR3. V lost 3 bases and J lost 6; bases outside the gene matches: 6. DNA of the CDR3: TGTGCCAGTAGTATCCTTGCGGGAGGGGGCAATGAGCAGTTCTTC. Encoded protein: CASSILAGGGNEQFF.

The V gene is TRBV5-1, the J gene TRBJ2-3; 13 positions match TRBD2. Germline CDR1 and CDR2: SGHRS and YFSETQ. The CDR3 has 14 amino acids. V gave up 8 bases and J gave up 2 bases; unmatched junction bases: 2. Here the CDR3 reads CASGLAGVTDTQYF. DNA for the CDR3: TGCGCCAGTGGACTAGCGGGGGTCACAGATACGCAGTATTTT.

Written as DNA, the CDR3 is TGTGCCTGGGATACCGGGACATTACAGCATTTT. Translated: CAWDTGTLQHF. The chain joins TRBV30 to TRBJ1-5; the D gene is possibly TRBD1 (6 bases). Trimming took 5 bases from V and 13 from J, leaving 15 bases between them. Germline-derived CDR1 and CDR2 are GTSNPN and SVGIG (reference sequence). The CDR3 is made up of 11 amino acids.

The genes are TRBV7-2 and TRBJ2-3; D ambiguous. V was trimmed by 5 bases and J by 6 bases, leaving 9 bases between them. The CDR3 sequence is 12 residues long. Germline assignment: CDR1 SGHTA and CDR2 FQGNSA. The CDR3 sequence is CASSPSWDTQYF. CDR3 in DNA: TGTGCCAGCAGCCCGAGTTGGGATACGCAGTATTTT.

The table lists this clone with a few counts. The rearrangement uses TRBV6-5 and TRBJ2-1; TRBD2 matches 7 bases. The CDR3 loop spans 12 amino acids. The germline CDR1 and CDR2 sequences are MNHEY and SVGAGI. The V segment lost 5 bases and the J segment 10 bases; nucleotides outside the gene matches: 5. This CDR3 is CASSRAGKEQFF. CDR3 coding DNA: TGTGCCAGCAGTAGAGCGGGAAAAGAGCAGTTCTTC.

V gene TRBV6-5 combines with J gene TRBJ2-7; D is tentatively TRBD1 or TRBD2 (6 bases each). The V gene lost 6 bases and the J gene lost 2 bases, with 14 bases spanning the gap. This CDR3 is 14 amino acids long. Looked up from germline, CDR1 is MNHEY and CDR2 is SVGAGI. CDR3 DNA sequence: TGTGCCAGCAGCCTTACAGGGACTGCCTACGAGCAGTACTTC. Amino acid sequence: CASSLTGTAYEQYF.

The chain links TRBV19 to TRBJ1-1; D is undetermined. Germline loops: CDR1 LNHDA, CDR2 SQIVND (reference sequence). The CDR3 consists of 13 residues. V was trimmed by 2 bases and J by 4 bases, leaving 8 bases between them. The CDR3 DNA sequence: TGTGCCAGTAGTATAACCCCGGGCACTGAAGCTTTCTTT. Translated, it gives CASSITPGTEAFF.

The DNA for the CDR3 is TGTGCCAGCAGTGAACTGGAAGGGAGGAATGGCTACACCTTC. Its protein is CASSELEGRNGYTF. V is TRBV6-1 and J is TRBJ1-2; unclear D gene. Germline lookup yields CDR1 MNHNS and CDR2 SASEGT. There are 14 residues in the CDR3. V lost 2 bases and J 6 bases, leaving 13 bases between the germline ends.

The chain has TRBV19 and TRBJ1-2; 12 bases are shared with TRBD1. CDR1 and CDR2 from the germline V gene are LNHDA and SQIVND (reference sequence). The junction had 8 bases not matched to a gene; V was cut back by 5 bases and J by 7 bases. The CDR3 extends over 15 amino acids. CDR3 amino acids: CASSLRDRGLGGYTF. The CDR3, as DNA: TGTGCCAGTAGTCTAAGGGACAGGGGGCTCGGTGGCTACACCTTC.

This rearrangement joins TRBV7-9 to TRBJ1-2; the D gene is possibly TRBD1 (5 bases). The CDR3 runs to 14 residues. V lost 1 base and J lost 14, with 20 bases in between. The germline V gene encodes CDR1 SEHNR and CDR2 FQNEAQ (reference sequence). The CDR3: CASSLGQSAEGRTF. As DNA, the CDR3 is TGTGCCAGCAGCTTAGGACAGTCAGCAGAGGGGAGGACCTTC.

V gene TRBV15 combines with J gene TRBJ2-2, with 8 bases aligning to TRBD2. Trimming cost V 0 bases and J 5 bases; bases outside gene matches: 5. Germline CDR1 reads LNHNV; CDR2 reads YYDKDF (reference sequence). The CDR3 loop spans 16 amino acids. The CDR3 loop reads CATSREAAGDTGELFF. CDR3 DNA sequence: TGTGCCACCAGCAGAGAAGCAGCGGGAGATACCGGGGAGCTGTTTTTT.

CDR3: CASTDRGGNEQFF. CDR3 DNA: TGCGCCAGCACTGACAGGGGTGGCAATGAGCAGTTCTTC. V and J are TRBV5-1 and TRBJ2-1; 8 nucleotides agree with TRBD1. CDR1 and CDR2 (germline): SGHRS, YFSETQ. V was clipped by 6 bases and J by 6 bases; unmatched bases: 5. CDR3 length equals 13 residues.

This rearrangement joins TRBV6-1 to TRBJ1-1; D is perhaps TRBD1 (5 bases). CDR1 MNHNS and CDR2 SASEGT come from the germline V gene. The CDR3 runs 13 residues. V lost 0 bases and J 7 bases, leaving 9 bases between the germline ends. CDR3 sequence: CASSEALGGEAFF. CDR3 sequence (DNA): TGTGCCAGCAGTGAAGCCCTCGGGGGTGAAGCTTTCTTT.

The V and J genes are TRBV5-1 and TRBJ2-6; unclear D gene. The V gene's germline CDR1 is SGHRS and CDR2 YFSETQ. There are 14 residues in the CDR3. V lost 5 bases and J lost 0, with 6 bases in between. CDR3: CASSRHSGANVLTF. In nucleotides, the CDR3 is TGCGCCAGCAGTAGACACTCTGGGGCCAACGTCCTGACTTTC. Full variable domain (remainder filled in from reference TRBV5-1 and TRBJ2-6): KAGVTQTPRYLIKTRGQQVTLSCSPISGHRSVSWYQQTPGQGLQFLFEYFSETQRNKGNFPGRFSGRQFSNSRSEMNVSTLELGDSALYLCASSRHSGANVLTFGAGSRLTVL.

The V gene is TRBV19, the J gene TRBJ2-3, with TRBD2 as a possible D gene (5 bases). Germline-derived CDR1 and CDR2 are LNHDA and SQIVND (reference sequence). With 7 bases removed from V and 2 bases from J, the gap between germline ends came to 13 bases. CDR3 size: 14 residues. The CDR3 nucleotides are TGTGCCAGTAATCGTGGCGGGTCCACAGATACGCAGTATTTT. Translating it yields CASNRGGSTDTQYF.

J is TRBJ1-1 and V is TRBV7-9, with D possibly being TRBD1 (5 bases). V was trimmed by 5 bases and J by 5 bases, leaving 12 bases between them. CDR1 and CDR2 (germline): SEHNR, FQNEAQ (reference sequence). CDR3 length equals 13 residues. Here the CDR3 reads CASSQDRGTEAFF. The DNA for the CDR3 is TGTGCCAGCAGCCAAGATCGGGGGACTGAAGCTTTCTTT.

The chain carries TRBV18 and TRBJ2-7; D uncertain. Per the germline V gene, CDR1 is KGHSH and CDR2 is LQKENI. There are 16 residues in the CDR3. V lost 5 bases and J lost 6, with 23 bases in between. The CDR3 sequence is CASSATDQLVWSEQYF. CDR3 in DNA: TGTGCCAGCTCAGCCACGGACCAACTTGTGTGGTCCGAGCAGTACTTC.

V gene TRBV18 combines with J gene TRBJ2-7, with no clear D. This CDR3 has 12 residues. Between the trimmed V and J ends, which lost 1 base and 7 bases, there was a span of 8 bases. The germline V gene encodes CDR1 KGHSH and CDR2 LQKENI. The CDR3 coding sequence is TGTGCCAGCTCACCACGAGATCGTGAGCAGTACTTC. Amino acids: CASSPRDREQYF.

The chain is built from TRBV6-1 and TRBJ1-5, with TRBD1 matching over 8 bases. CDR1 is MNHNS, CDR2 SASEGT, per germline. The CDR3 totals 16 residues. V shed 4 bases and J 6 bases; nucleotides not matched to a gene: 11. CDR3 nucleotides: TGTGCCAGCAGTGGCTCAAGGGGACAGGCACTTCAGCCCCAGCATTTT. It specifies CASSGSRGQALQPQHF.

V usage is TRBV7-9 and J usage is TRBJ2-5, with TRBD1 as a possible D gene (6 bases). Germline values: CDR1 SEHNR, CDR2 FQNEAQ (reference sequence). There are 14 residues in the CDR3. V was cut by 2 bases and J by 1 base, with 8 bases left in between. The CDR3 here is CASSLRTVQETQYF. The CDR3 region has the DNA TGTGCCAGCAGCTTACGGACAGTCCAAGAGACCCAGTACTTC.

The chain uses TRBV5-8 and TRBJ2-1; 8 bases fit TRBD1. V shed 7 bases, J shed 7 bases, and the junction held 10 bases outside the gene matches. Germline CDR1 reads SGHTS; CDR2 reads YDEGEE. The CDR3 has 14 amino acids. This chain's CDR3 is CASQGASGLNEQFF. DNA for the CDR3: TGTGCCAGCCAGGGGGCGTCCGGGCTGAATGAGCAGTTCTTC.

The rearrangement links TRBV18 to TRBJ2-5, with D tentatively TRBD2 (5 bases). This CDR3 spans 15 amino acids. V lost 3 bases to trimming and J lost 5 bases, with 16 bases between them. Germline CDR1 and CDR2: KGHSH and LQKENI. CDR3 coding DNA: TGTGCCAGCTCACCGCCCTCCAGAGGGTTGGAGACCCAGTACTTC. Translating gives CASSPPSRGLETQYF.

The V and J genes are TRBV23-1 and TRBJ2-5; possibly TRBD1 or TRBD2 for D (6 bases each). TRBV23-1 falls under the ORF class, with uncertain function. Trimming stripped 0 bases from V and 0 bases from J, with 20 bases between. This CDR3 contains 19 residues. The CDR3 bases are TGCGCCAGCAGTCAATCAGACAGGACTACCGGACAGTACCAAGAGACCCAGTACTTC. Its translation: CASSQSDRTTGQYQETQYF.

This chain connects TRBV6-1 to TRBJ2-7; 9 nucleotides align to TRBD1. This CDR3 contains 14 residues. V shed 5 bases, J shed 0 bases, and the junction held 2 bases outside the gene matches. Germline V lookup: CDR1 MNHNS, CDR2 SASEGT. The chain's CDR3 is CASSWTGVSYEQYF. CDR3 sequence (DNA): TGTGCCAGCAGTTGGACAGGGGTCTCCTACGAGCAGTACTTC.

The CDR3 reads CASSPNPRGASEQFF. The CDR3 coding sequence is TGTGCCAGCAGCCCCAACCCCCGCGGTGCTAGTGAGCAGTTCTTC. The chain is built from TRBV6-5 and TRBJ2-1; D not resolved. Germline CDR1 reads MNHEY; CDR2 reads SVGAGI. Trimming stripped 6 bases from V and 9 bases from J, with 21 bases between. The CDR3 loop spans 15 amino acids.

This clone was detected only a few times. V usage is TRBV29-1 and J usage is TRBJ2-7, with D perhaps given as TRBD1 or TRBD2 (5 bases each). From germline, CDR1 is SQVTM and CDR2 ANQGSEA. Trimming removed 4 bases from V and 0 bases from J, with 13 bases in between. The CDR3 extends over 14 amino acids. DNA of the CDR3: TGCAGCGTTGCTGGGGGTCGAGGCTCCTACGAGCAGTACTTC. This encodes CSVAGGRGSYEQYF.

This clone was seen more than once but under ten times. The genes are TRBV4-1 and TRBJ1-2; 8 nucleotides agree with TRBD1. This CDR3 has 14 residues. Per germline, CDR1 MGHRA and CDR2 YSYEKL. Unmatched junction bases numbered 5, after V lost 4 bases and J lost 4 bases. CDR3 sequence reads: CASSLRTGSYGYTF. The CDR3 nucleotides are TGCGCCAGCAGCCTCAGGACAGGGAGCTATGGCTACACCTTC.

V gene TRBV19 combines with J gene TRBJ2-5, with 10 bases fitting TRBD2. With V trimmed by 5 bases and J by 4 bases, 13 bases remained unmatched. Germline CDR1 reads LNHDA; CDR2 reads SQIVND (reference sequence). This CDR3 region has 17 residues. In nucleotides, the CDR3 is TGTGCCAGTAGTGTGTATGTTAGCGGGAGGACCAGAGAGACCCAGTACTTC. Residues: CASSVYVSGRTRETQYF.

The V gene is TRBV28, the J gene TRBJ1-6; 7 nucleotides agree with TRBD1. Germline V gives CDR1 MDHEN, CDR2 SYDVKM. With 5 bases clipped from V and 0 bases from J, the junction kept 7 bases outside the gene matches. The CDR3 sequence is 17 residues long. The CDR3 is CASSLTGDVSYNSPLHF. The CDR3 coding sequence is TGTGCCAGCAGTCTAACAGGGGACGTCTCCTATAATTCACCCCTCCACTTT.

CDR3 sequence: CSVDPPDTQYF. The CDR3 DNA sequence: TGCAGCGTTGACCCCCCCGATACGCAGTATTTT. The rearrangement links TRBV29-1 to TRBJ2-3; D gene ambiguous. Trimming took 3 bases from V and 6 from J, leaving 7 bases between them. This CDR3 comprises 11 residues. In germline, CDR1 is SQVTM, CDR2 ANQGSEA.

The J gene is TRBJ1-5, the V gene TRBV4-2; 7 bases are shared with TRBD1. This CDR3 spans 16 amino acids. The germline gives CDR1 LGHNA, CDR2 YNFKEQ. V lost 0 bases and J lost 6; bases outside the gene matches: 8. For the CDR3, the DNA is TGTGCCAGCAGCCAAGAGTGGGGCGCAGGGGGTCAGCCCCAGCATTTT. This encodes CASSQEWGAGGQPQHF.